This T cell receptor (beta chain) was observed in a study of beta chain features in type 1 diabetes. Study in general: Age, gender, cell numbers and subset yield matched between patients and controls.

This clone was seen more than once but under ten times. Its antigen is as yet unknown. Broader study findings: Insertions were fewer and deletions more numerous at VDJ junctions in type 1 diabetes patients. Among patients with Type 1 diabetes, TCRB CDR3s were moderately but significantly shorter in every one of the four CD4+ subsets.

The sequenced template was cDNA made from the entire isolated RNA. This table comes from immunoSEQ multiplex PCR, and its TCRdb copy is limited to in-frame clones, with some not included. The sample has about 150,000 clones, over 8.5% seen once. CDR1 MDHEN and CDR2 SYDVKM come from the germline V gene. Trimming removed 6 bases from V and 6 bases from J, with 12 bases in between. There are 12 residues in the CDR3. In total, each donor contributed a single heparinised blood draw that averaged around 120 mL. The rearrangement joins TRBV28 to TRBJ2-7; D possibly matches TRBD1 or TRBD2 (7 bases each). Sequencing input: central memory CD4+ T cells from blood. The clonotype was recovered from a man between 18 and 29 years old in good health. CDR3 in amino acids: CASSQGGREQYF. The CDR3, as DNA: TGTGCCAGCAGCCAGGGGGGGCGCGAGCAGTACTTC.